These T cell receptor beta chains were read from a single sample in a study of blood T cell repertoires in COVID-19. Only in-frame clones appear in the TCRdb table, and some are missing; sequencing was by immunoSEQ multiplex PCR. The sample yields around 140,000 clones, around 88% seen once. The specimen was peripheral blood. The receptors here all came from a man aged 50 to 60 with acute or convalescent COVID-19. The CDR3 runs from the conserved cysteine through the conserved F or W. A D gene is named only where the DNA matches it firmly. The size of a clone is reported for some rows only, either as once, few or many, or as a class for expanded clones.

-	-	TRBV5-4	TRBJ2-5	16	CASSLGGAGAIETQYF	TGTGCCAGCAGCTTGGGGGGGGCGGGGGCGATAGAGACCCAGTACTTC
-	-	TRBV30	TRBJ2-3	14	CAWSVLQGTDTQYF	TGTGCCTGGAGTGTATTACAGGGCACAGATACGCAGTATTTT
TRBD1	few	TRBV2	TRBJ1-2	13	CASSNRQGHGYTF	TGTGCCAGCAGTAATCGACAGGGGCATGGCTACACCTTC
TRBD1	-	TRBV7-2	TRBJ1-2	15	CASSLNRGRGYGYTF	TGTGCCAGCTCGCTCAACAGGGGGCGAGGCTATGGCTACACCTTC
TRBD1	-	TRBV3-1/TRBV3-2	TRBJ1-2	16	CASSLSGTVSNYGYTF	TGTGCCAGCAGCCTTTCCGGGACAGTCTCAAACTATGGCTACACCTTC
TRBD1	-	TRBV7-2	TRBJ1-5	15	CASSLVGTGNQPQHF	TGTGCCAGCAGCTTAGTTGGGACAGGGAATCAGCCCCAGCATTTT
-	-	TRBV6-5	TRBJ1-1	13	CAGQRGTNTEAFF	TGTGCCGGACAAAGGGGTACGAACACTGAAGCTTTCTTT
TRBD2	-	TRBV7-2	TRBJ2-5	19	CASSWPKTSGASWSETQYF	TGTGCCAGCAGCTGGCCCAAAACTAGCGGGGCCTCGTGGTCGGAGACCCAGTACTTC
-	once	TRBV12-1	TRBJ2-7	14	CASTDDRGTYEQYF	TGTGCCAGCACCGACGACAGGGGGACCTACGAGCAGTACTTC
TRBD1	-	TRBV5-1	TRBJ1-2	14	CASSYYRGSYGYTF	TGCGCCAGCAGCTATTACAGGGGAAGCTATGGCTACACCTTC
TRBD1	few	TRBV7-8	TRBJ1-4	17	CASSLAKAGTEGKELFF	TGTGCCAGCAGCTTAGCCAAGGCCGGGACAGAGGGGAAAGAACTGTTTTTT
-	-	TRBV6-5	TRBJ1-2	15	CASSYSTRNSYGYTF	TGTGCCAGCAGTTACTCGACCAGGAATTCCTATGGCTACACCTTC
-	-	TRBV9	TRBJ2-1	14	CASSAQSQGNEQFF	TGTGCCAGCAGCGCCCAATCCCAGGGCAATGAGCAGTTCTTC
-	-	TRBV10-2	TRBJ2-1	13	CASSVASFGEQFF	TGCGCCAGCAGTGTAGCTAGCTTCGGTGAGCAGTTCTTC
-	-	TRBV18	TRBJ1-1	13	CASSPADDRGAFF	TGTGCCAGCTCACCGGCCGACGACCGGGGAGCTTTCTTT
-	-	TRBV19	TRBJ2-1	14	CASSYSPTSYEQFF	TGTGCCAGTAGCTACAGTCCTACTAGTTATGAGCAGTTCTTC
-	once	TRBV19	TRBJ2-1	14	CASRGGGLYNEQFF	TGTGCCAGTAGAGGGGGGGGCCTTTACAATGAGCAGTTCTTC
-	-	TRBV29-1	TRBJ2-1	12	CSVERGNNEQFF	TGCAGCGTTGAAAGGGGTAACAATGAGCAGTTCTTC
-	-	TRBV7-9	TRBJ1-3	16	CASSSLRGASGNTIYF	TGTGCCAGCAGCAGCCTACGGGGGGCATCTGGAAACACCATATATTTT
-	-	TRBV21-1	TRBJ2-2	17	CASSTERDQSPTGELFF	TGTGCCAGCAGCACCGAGCGGGACCAATCCCCCACCGGGGAGCTGTTTTTT
TRBD2	-	TRBV11-2	TRBJ2-1	14	CASCLLAGNNEQFF	TGTGCCAGCTGCCTCCTAGCGGGTAACAATGAGCAGTTCTTC